This T cell receptor (beta chain) was sequenced for a study of Ad26.COV2.S vaccination and SARS-CoV-2 variants. Study information: Donor joined the COV1001 Ad26.COV2.S trial arm.

The trim removed 5 bases at V and 5 bases at J, leaving 5 bases unmatched. In germline, CDR1 is SGHTA, CDR2 FQGNSA. The CDR3 is 14 amino acids. Libraries were prepared by immunoSEQ multiplex PCR; TCRdb keeps only in-frame clonotypes and omits some of them. Of about 350,000 clones in the sample, about 88% were seen once. This sample's treatment: roughly 18 received Ad26.COV2.S at low or high dose, single or two shots; about 5 received placebo; per-sample allocation not given. On day 63 after the first injection, vaccine and placebo recipients gave samples. The donor was a Boston adult aged 18-55 years.

This chain uses TRBV7-2 with TRBJ2-5; 10 bases match TRBD1. The clonotype was recovered from a person between 18 and 60 years old who received the Ad26.COV2.S COVID-19 vaccine or a placebo. The sample here was peripheral blood, taken in a trial of Ad26.COV2.S vaccine versus placebo. CDR3: CASSVDRGRETQYF. CDR3 sequence (DNA): TGTGCCAGCAGCGTCGACAGGGGGCGGGAGACCCAGTACTTC.